What follows are 14 T cell receptor beta chains derived from one specimen sequenced in a study of vaccination and CD4 T cells after COVID-19. Cultured CD4+ T-cell DNA underwent Oncomine TCR Beta short-read sequencing. A single record per CDR3 protein comes from TCRdb applying MiXCR to the PCR reads. This table holds about 26,000 distinct CDR3 sequences, less than 50% found once. Their antigens remain unidentified. Specified treatment: approximately 9-day PBMC culture with coronavirus spike peptide pools or control peptides (ViraFEST assay). The specimen was CD4+ T cells from blood, cultured in vitro. These TCRs come from a human donor who had recovered from COVID-19.

This clonotype was observed a handful of times. This chain uses TRBV10-3 with TRBJ2-7; D possibly corresponds to TRBD1 (6 bases). Germline V gene lookup returns CDR1 ENHRY and CDR2 SYGVKD. V lost 10 bases, J lost 5 bases, and 12 bases lay in between. The CDR3 extends over 11 amino acids. The CDR3 nucleotides are TGTGCCACGGCTACAGGGAACGAGCAGTACTTC. Residues: CATATGNEQYF.

The chain joins TRBV5-4 to TRBJ2-1; 9 bases map to TRBD1. This CDR3 is built from 16 residues. Germline V gene data show CDR1 as SGHNT and CDR2 as YYREEE (reference sequence). The ends lost 0 bases at V and 8 bases at J; junction bases unmatched: 9. This CDR3 reads CASSLAWTGVRHEQFF. CDR3 nucleotides: TGTGCCAGCAGCTTGGCCTGGACAGGGGTTCGACATGAGCAGTTCTTC.

The J gene is TRBJ2-3, the V gene TRBV7-3; 8 nucleotides line up with TRBD1. The CDR3 consists of 18 residues. Germline V gene data show CDR1 as SGHTA and CDR2 as FQGTGA. V shed 1 base and J 1 base; nucleotides not matched to a gene: 10. The CDR3 reads CASSLKGPRTGRTDTQYF. CDR3 nucleotides: TGTGCCAGCAGCTTAAAGGGACCCAGGACAGGGCGCACAGATACGCAGTATTTT.

This chain joins TRBV6-1 and TRBJ1-6; possibly TRBD1 for D (6 bases). Germline V lookup: CDR1 MNHNS, CDR2 SASEGT. CDR3 size: 14 residues. Trimming took 6 bases from V and 7 from J, leaving 13 bases between them. The CDR3 spells CASRIPGQNSPLHF. Here the CDR3 DNA reads TGTGCCAGCAGAATTCCGGGACAAAATTCACCCCTCCACTTT.

This clonotype turned up a few times. The chain recombines TRBV20-1 with TRBJ2-1, with unresolved D. From germline, CDR1 is DFQATT and CDR2 SNEGSKA (reference sequence). The germline V and J ends were trimmed by 3 bases and 0 bases, with 9 bases remaining between them. This CDR3 has 14 amino acids. The CDR3: CSASSLSSYNEQFF. CDR3 bases: TGCAGTGCTAGTTCCCTTAGCTCCTACAATGAGCAGTTCTTC.

The chain uses TRBV19 and TRBJ1-5; D might be TRBD1 (6 bases). CDR3 length: 15 residues. Germline V gene data show CDR1 as LNHDA and CDR2 as SQIVND (reference sequence). V was clipped by 0 bases and J by 4 bases, with 10 bases between them. The CDR3 region is CASSIDRQGNQPQHF. The CDR3 DNA is TGTGCCAGTAGTATAGATCGGCAGGGGAATCAGCCCCAGCATTTT.

The chain links TRBV30 to TRBJ1-5; 7 bases agree with TRBD1. Germline assignment: CDR1 GTSNPN and CDR2 SVGIG (reference sequence). CDR3 length: 13 residues. Trimming at V came to 3 bases and at J to 11 bases, leaving 10 bases not matched to a gene. The CDR3 spells CAWRGDSLGAQHF. For the CDR3, the DNA is TGTGCCTGGAGGGGGGACAGCCTAGGAGCCCAGCATTTT. Full variable domain (rest looked up from reference TRBV30 and TRBJ1-5): SQTIHQWPATLVQPVGSPLSLECTVEGTSNPNLYWYRQAAGRGLQLLFYSVGIGQISSEVPQNLSASRPQDRQFILSSKKLLLSDSGFYLCAWRGDSLGAQHFGDGTRLSIL.

J is TRBJ2-7 and V is TRBV7-2; TRBD1 agrees at 8 bases. This CDR3 has 15 amino acids. Germline lookup yields CDR1 SGHTA and CDR2 FQGNSA. With 1 base clipped from V and 3 bases from J, the junction kept 5 bases outside the gene matches. CDR3 bases: TGTGCCAGCAGCTTAGTGACAGGGGAGAGCTACGAGCAGTACTTC. This translates into CASSLVTGESYEQYF.

This chain joins TRBV20-1 and TRBJ2-7; 9 bases are shared with TRBD2. CDR1 DFQATT and CDR2 SNEGSKA come from the germline V gene (reference sequence). V dropped 5 bases and J dropped 2; count of bases not matched to a gene: 7. The CDR3 extends over 14 amino acids. In DNA, the CDR3 is TGCAGTGCTGTAGGGCTAGCGGGGACCTACGAGCAGTACTTC. The encoded protein is CSAVGLAGTYEQYF.

The chain recombines TRBV30 with TRBJ2-2; D not resolved. The V end lost 5 bases, the J end lost 3 bases, and 10 bases lay between the germline ends. The germline CDR1 and CDR2 sequences are GTSNPN and SVGIG (reference sequence). This CDR3 is built from 13 residues. As DNA, the CDR3 is TGTGCCTGGGGGGTCGGGCACACCGGGGAGCTGTTTTTT. Encoded protein: CAWGVGHTGELFF.

This clonotype was detected only a few times. The chain combines TRBV20-1 with TRBJ2-7; D tentatively reads TRBD1 or TRBD2 (5 bases each). This CDR3 spans 13 amino acids. V dropped 5 bases and J dropped 1 base, with 12 bases sitting between them. The germline V gene has CDR1 DFQATT and CDR2 SNEGSKA (reference sequence). CDR3 region: CSAGRDGSYEQYF. The CDR3 DNA follows: TGCAGTGCTGGCCGGGACGGTTCCTACGAGCAGTACTTC.

Details on this clonotype: At one boundary the junction diverges from the germline segment, which might be a read error. V is TRBV6-1 and J is TRBJ1-2; tentative D call: TRBD1 (5 bases). Germline V gene sequence: CDR1 MNHNS, CDR2 SASEGT. The CDR3 runs 12 residues. The CDR3 DNA reads TGTGCCATCAGTATGGGGGTGGGAGGCTACACCTTC. Its translation: CAISMGVGGYTF.

The chain recombines TRBV2 with TRBJ2-7; D gene ambiguous. Trimming cost V 7 bases and J 4 bases, with 8 bases left between them. Germline V gene sequence: CDR1 SNHLY, CDR2 FYNNEI. This CDR3 spans 11 amino acids. CDR3: CASTPYYEQYF. In DNA, the CDR3 is TGTGCCAGCACCCCTTATTACGAGCAGTACTTC.

The J gene is TRBJ1-5, the V gene TRBV12-3 or TRBV12-4; maybe TRBD1 (5 bases). This CDR3 has 19 amino acids. V lost 5 bases, J lost 2 bases, and 25 bases lay in between. CDR3 loop: CASSGLRGRSTPGNQPQHF. Written as DNA, the CDR3 is TGTGCCAGCAGTGGACTCCGGGGACGGAGCACCCCTGGCAATCAGCCCCAGCATTTT.